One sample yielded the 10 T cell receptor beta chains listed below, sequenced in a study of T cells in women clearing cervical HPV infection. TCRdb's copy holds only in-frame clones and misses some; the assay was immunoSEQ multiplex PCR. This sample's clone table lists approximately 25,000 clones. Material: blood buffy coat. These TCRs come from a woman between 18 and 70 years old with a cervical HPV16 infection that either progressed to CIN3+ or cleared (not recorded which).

The part of the CDR3 DNA that was read is TGTGCCAGCAGCTCCGCCGCTAGCGGGATTGCCGGAGATACG. Protein: CASSSAASGIAGDT. The whole CDR3 region reads CASSSAASGIAGDTQYF. The genes are TRBV7-6 and TRBJ2-3; 9 positions agree with TRBD2. The sequence runs out 3 residues before the end of the CDR3; the remainder is reconstructed from the germline J gene. Germline assignment: CDR1 SGHVS and CDR2 FNYEAQ. Losses at the gene ends were 4 bases for V and 5 bases for J; bases not matched to a gene: 13. This CDR3 contains 17 residues.

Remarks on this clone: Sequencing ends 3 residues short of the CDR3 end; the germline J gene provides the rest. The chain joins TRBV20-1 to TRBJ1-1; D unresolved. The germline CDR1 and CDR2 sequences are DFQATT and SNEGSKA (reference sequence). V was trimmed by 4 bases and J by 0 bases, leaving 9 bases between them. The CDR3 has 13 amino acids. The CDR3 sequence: CSANQVMNTEAFF. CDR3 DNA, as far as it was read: TGCAGTGCTAACCAGGTCATGAACACTGAA.

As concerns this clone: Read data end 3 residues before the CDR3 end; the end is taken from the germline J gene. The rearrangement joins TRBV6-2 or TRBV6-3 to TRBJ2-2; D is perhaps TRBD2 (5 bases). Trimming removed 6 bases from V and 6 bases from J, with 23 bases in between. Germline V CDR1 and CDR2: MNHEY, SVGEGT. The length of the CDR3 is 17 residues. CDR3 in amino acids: CASSPGLLISWAGELFF. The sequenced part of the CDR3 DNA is TGTGCCAGCAGCCCAGGACTTCTTATATCCTGGGCCGGGGAG.

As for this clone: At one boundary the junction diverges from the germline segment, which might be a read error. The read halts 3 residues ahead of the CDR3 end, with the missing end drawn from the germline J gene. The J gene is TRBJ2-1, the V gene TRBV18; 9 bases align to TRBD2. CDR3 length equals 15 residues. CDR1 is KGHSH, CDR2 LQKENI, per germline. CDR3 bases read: TGTGCCGGCTCACCGGGTAGCGGGAGCGGGAATGAG. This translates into CAGSPGSGSGNE. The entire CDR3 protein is CAGSPGSGSGNEQFF.

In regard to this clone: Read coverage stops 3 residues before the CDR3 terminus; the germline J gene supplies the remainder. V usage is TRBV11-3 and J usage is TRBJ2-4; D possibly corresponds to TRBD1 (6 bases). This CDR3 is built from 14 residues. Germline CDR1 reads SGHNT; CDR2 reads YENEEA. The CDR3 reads CASSLGQVSGGQYF. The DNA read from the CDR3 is TGTGCCAGCAGCTTAGGACAGGTTTCCGGTGGT.

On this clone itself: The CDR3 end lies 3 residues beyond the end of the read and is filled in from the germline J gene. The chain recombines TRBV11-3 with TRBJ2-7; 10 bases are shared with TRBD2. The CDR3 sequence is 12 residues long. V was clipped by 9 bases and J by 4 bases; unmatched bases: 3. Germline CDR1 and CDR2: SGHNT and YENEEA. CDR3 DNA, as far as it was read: TGTGCCAGTTCTAGCGGGAGTTACGAG. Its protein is CASSSGSYE. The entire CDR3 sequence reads CASSSGSYEQYF.

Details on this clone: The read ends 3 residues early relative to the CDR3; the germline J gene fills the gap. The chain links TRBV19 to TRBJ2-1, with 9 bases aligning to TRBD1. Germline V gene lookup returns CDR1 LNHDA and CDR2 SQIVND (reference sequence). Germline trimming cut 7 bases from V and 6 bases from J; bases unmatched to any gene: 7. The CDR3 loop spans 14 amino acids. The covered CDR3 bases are TGTGCCAGTAACTCCGGGACAGGGACCAATGAG. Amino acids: CASNSGTGTNE. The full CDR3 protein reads CASNSGTGTNEQFF.

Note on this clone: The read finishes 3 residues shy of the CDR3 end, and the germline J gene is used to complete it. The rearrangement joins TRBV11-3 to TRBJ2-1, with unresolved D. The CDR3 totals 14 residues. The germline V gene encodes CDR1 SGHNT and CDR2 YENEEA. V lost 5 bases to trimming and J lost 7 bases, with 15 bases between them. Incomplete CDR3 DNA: TGTGCCAGCAGCCGAGTGGCTCTGCCGAATGAG. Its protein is CASSRVALPNE. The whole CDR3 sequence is CASSRVALPNEQFF.

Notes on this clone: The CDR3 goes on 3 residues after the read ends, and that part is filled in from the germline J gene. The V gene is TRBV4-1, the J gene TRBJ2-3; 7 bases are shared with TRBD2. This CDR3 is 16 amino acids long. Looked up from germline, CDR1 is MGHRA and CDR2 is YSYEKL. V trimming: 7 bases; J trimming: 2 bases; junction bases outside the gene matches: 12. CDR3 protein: CASKPYPSGTTDTQYF. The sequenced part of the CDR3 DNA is TGCGCCAGCAAACCTTATCCAAGCGGGACCACAGATACG.

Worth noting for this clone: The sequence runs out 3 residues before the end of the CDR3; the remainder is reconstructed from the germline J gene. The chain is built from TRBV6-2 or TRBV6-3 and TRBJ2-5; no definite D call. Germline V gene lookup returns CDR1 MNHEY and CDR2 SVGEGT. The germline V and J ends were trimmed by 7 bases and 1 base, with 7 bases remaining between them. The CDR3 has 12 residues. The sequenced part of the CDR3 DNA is TGTGCCAGCAATACTGGCCAAGAGACC. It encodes CASNTGQET. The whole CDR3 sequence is CASNTGQETQYF.